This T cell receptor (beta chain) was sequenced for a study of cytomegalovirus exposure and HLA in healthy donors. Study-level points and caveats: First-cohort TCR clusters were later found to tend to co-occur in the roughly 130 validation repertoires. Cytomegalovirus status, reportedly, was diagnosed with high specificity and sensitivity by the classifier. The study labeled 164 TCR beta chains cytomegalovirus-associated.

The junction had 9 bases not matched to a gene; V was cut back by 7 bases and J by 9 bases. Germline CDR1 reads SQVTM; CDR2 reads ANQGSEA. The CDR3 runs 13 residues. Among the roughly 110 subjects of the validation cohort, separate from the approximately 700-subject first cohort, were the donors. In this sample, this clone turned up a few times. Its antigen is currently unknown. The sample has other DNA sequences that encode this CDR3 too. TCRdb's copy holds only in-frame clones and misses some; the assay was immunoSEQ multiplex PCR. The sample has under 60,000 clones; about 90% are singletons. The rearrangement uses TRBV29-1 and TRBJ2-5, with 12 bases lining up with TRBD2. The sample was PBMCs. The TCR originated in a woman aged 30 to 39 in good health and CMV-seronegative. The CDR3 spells CSGNLAGGLAQYF. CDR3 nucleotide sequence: TGCAGCGGTAACCTAGCGGGAGGGCTGGCCCAGTACTTC.